These 18 T cell receptor beta chains share one sample of origin, sequenced in a study of blood T cell repertoires in COVID-19. Libraries were prepared by immunoSEQ multiplex PCR; TCRdb keeps only in-frame clonotypes and omits some of them. Among about 210,000 clones listed, around 92% were seen once. Source material: peripheral blood. These receptor sequences come from a man aged 25-45 years with acute or convalescent COVID-19.

The chain combines TRBV7-8 with TRBJ2-2; 9 bases agree with TRBD1. Germline assignment: CDR1 SGHVS and CDR2 FQNEAQ. The CDR3 spans 17 residues. After removal of 1 base from V and 6 bases from J, the junction contained 9 bases not matched to a gene. The CDR3 is CASSLVGDRGVAGELFF. CDR3 nucleotide sequence: TGTGCCAGCAGCTTAGTTGGAGACAGGGGGGTCGCCGGGGAGCTGTTTTTT.

V gene TRBV6-5 combines with J gene TRBJ2-7; 7 bases map to TRBD1. CDR3 length: 13 amino acids. From germline, CDR1 is MNHEY and CDR2 SVGAGI. J gave up 2 bases and V 6 bases, and 4 bases lay outside the gene matches. DNA of the CDR3: TGTGCCAGCAGATACGGACAGGCCTACGAGCAGTACTTC. This gives the protein CASRYGQAYEQYF.

This chain uses TRBV28 with TRBJ2-3, with 7 bases lining up with TRBD2. V dropped 7 bases and J dropped 4; count of bases not matched to a gene: 8. The length of the CDR3 is 14 residues. The germline gives CDR1 MDHEN, CDR2 SYDVKM. CDR3: CASTKGLEPDTQYF. CDR3 bases: TGTGCCAGCACCAAAGGACTAGAACCAGATACGCAGTATTTT.

The chain links TRBV12-3 or TRBV12-4 to TRBJ2-4; maybe TRBD2 (6 bases). Trimming pared 4 bases from V and 9 bases from J, leaving 10 bases between. This CDR3 region has 12 residues. The chain's CDR3 is CASSSTRGIQYF. The CDR3 DNA reads as TGTGCCAGCAGTTCGACTAGAGGCATTCAGTACTTC.

With respect to this clone: This specimen includes other DNA sequences encoding the same CDR3. The chain links TRBV19 to TRBJ1-1; D may be TRBD1 (6 bases). The ends were cut back, 10 bases at V and 6 bases at J, with 15 bases in the middle. The V gene's germline CDR1 is LNHDA and CDR2 SQIVND (reference sequence). The CDR3 has 12 residues. CDR3 in DNA: TGTGCCACCCAGACAGGATTATCTGAAGCTTTCTTT. It specifies CATQTGLSEAFF.

Comment on this clone: One end of the junction varies from germline; a read error may be responsible. The chain links TRBV27 to TRBJ2-3, with 11 bases that match TRBD2. The germline V gene encodes CDR1 MNHEY and CDR2 SMNVEV (reference sequence). The CDR3 covers 15 residues. The CDR3 bases are TGTGCCAGCAGTTTTAGCGGGAGGGCCGTGCGTACGCAATATTTT. It specifies CASSFSGRAVRTQYF.

V usage is TRBV5-5 and J usage is TRBJ2-5, with TRBD2 identical over 7 bases. The junction had 8 bases not matched to a gene; V was cut back by 1 base and J by 5 bases. The length of the CDR3 is 15 residues. Germline-derived CDR1 and CDR2 are SGHKS and YYEKEE (reference sequence). Here the CDR3 reads CASSLRDGRRETQYF. The DNA of the CDR3 is TGTGCCAGCAGCTTGAGAGACGGGAGGAGGGAGACCCAGTACTTC.

This clone was recorded only once. The genes are TRBV6-5 and TRBJ1-3; TRBD1 aligns across 7 bases. Per germline, CDR1 MNHEY and CDR2 SVGAGI. The CDR3 loop spans 15 amino acids. Trimming cost V 4 bases and J 2 bases; bases outside gene matches: 5. The CDR3 coding sequence is TGTGCCAGCAGTTTTTCAGGGGGGCCTGGAAACACCATATATTTT. This translates into CASSFSGGPGNTIYF.

V is TRBV6-1 and J is TRBJ1-2, with 8 bases that match TRBD1. Trimming cost V 2 bases and J 4 bases; bases outside gene matches: 3. The CDR3 totals 14 residues. Germline V lookup: CDR1 MNHNS, CDR2 SASEGT. The CDR3 DNA sequence: TGTGCCAGCAGTGAATCAGGGGGCCTCTATGGCTACACCTTC. Translated, it gives CASSESGGLYGYTF.

V gene TRBV25-1 combines with J gene TRBJ2-2, with 8 bases that match TRBD2. CDR1 and CDR2 from the germline V gene are MGHDK and SYGVNS. J gave up 6 bases and V 6 bases, and 6 bases lay outside the gene matches. This CDR3 spans 14 amino acids. The CDR3 reads CASRAAGGAGELFF. DNA for the CDR3: TGTGCCAGCAGGGCCGCGGGGGGCGCCGGGGAGCTGTTTTTT.

This rearrangement joins TRBV7-9 to TRBJ2-1, with 7 bases fitting TRBD1. CDR1 and CDR2 from the germline V gene are SEHNR and FQNEAQ (reference sequence). CDR3 length: 15 amino acids. Trimming cost V 5 bases and J 4 bases; bases outside gene matches: 8. The CDR3 nucleotides read TGTGCCAGCAGCGACTCGGGACAGATTTACAATGAGCAGTTCTTC. Translating gives CASSDSGQIYNEQFF.

This clone has only one observation. V gene TRBV19 combines with J gene TRBJ1-2; no firm D call. The CDR3 spans 14 residues. Germline-derived CDR1 and CDR2 are LNHDA and SQIVND (reference sequence). With 3 bases removed from V and 3 bases from J, the gap between germline ends came to 11 bases. The CDR3 DNA sequence: TGTGCCAGTAGTATGATCGGGGAACACTATGGCTACACCTTC. Translation gives CASSMIGEHYGYTF.

This sequence joins TRBV4-1 and TRBJ1-2, with 9 bases fitting TRBD1. CDR1 is MGHRA and CDR2 is YSYEKL in the germline V gene. V shed 1 base and J 4 bases; nucleotides not matched to a gene: 16. The length of the CDR3 is 19 residues. In DNA, the CDR3 is TGCGCCAGCAGCCAAGCGACAGGGGGTCCTACCAGCCCAAGCTATGGCTACACCTTC. Its protein is CASSQATGGPTSPSYGYTF.

The chain has TRBV14 and TRBJ2-5; possibly TRBD2 for D (5 bases). There are 15 residues in the CDR3. CDR1 SGHDN and CDR2 FVKESK come from the germline V gene. Trimming took 4 bases from V and 5 from J, leaving 17 bases between them. Here the CDR3 reads CASSRQPGVAETQYF. CDR3 DNA: TGTGCCAGCAGCCGCCAGCCCGGGGTGGCGGAGACCCAGTACTTC.

The chain links TRBV7-8 to TRBJ1-5; no clear D gene. Trimming removed 1 base from V and 7 bases from J, with 5 bases in between. In germline, CDR1 is SGHVS, CDR2 FQNEAQ. This CDR3 has 12 amino acids. Here the CDR3 reads CASSLGGQPQHF. The CDR3 DNA reads as TGTGCCAGCAGCTTAGGAGGACAGCCCCAGCATTTT.

The genes are TRBV6-1 and TRBJ2-5, with 12 bases identical to TRBD2. Germline-derived CDR1 and CDR2 are MNHNS and SASEGT. V dropped 3 bases and J dropped 5; count of bases not matched to a gene: 4. This CDR3 is 15 amino acids long. For the CDR3, the DNA is TGTGCCAGCAGTGAGACTAGCGGGAGTGGGGAGACCCAGTACTTC. This sequence encodes CASSETSGSGETQYF.

This chain joins TRBV27 and TRBJ2-7, with D possibly matching TRBD1 (5 bases). V lost 3 bases and J lost 1, with 7 bases in between. The CDR3 has 13 residues. CDR1 MNHEY and CDR2 SMNVEV come from the germline V gene (reference sequence). CDR3 sequence: CASSFTGSYEQYF. For the CDR3, the DNA is TGTGCCAGCAGTTTCACAGGATCCTACGAGCAGTACTTC.

This sequence joins TRBV5-1 and TRBJ2-7; no firm D call. CDR1 and CDR2 (germline): SGHRS, YFSETQ. V lost 5 bases and J 4 bases, leaving 13 bases between the germline ends. The CDR3 consists of 13 residues. CDR3 protein: CASRRSQAYEQYF. As DNA, the CDR3 is TGCGCCAGCAGAAGATCCCAAGCTTACGAGCAGTACTTC.